The sequence of this T cell receptor (beta chain) was determined in a study of T cell responses to AZD1222 COVID-19 vaccine. Study conclusions and caveats: There were mostly white British donors and more females than males, and clonal diversity was possibly underestimated. Only a handful of AZD1222 recipients tested seropositive at baseline.

The count of this clone is one. Its matching antigen is unknown. Some clones are missing from TCRdb's copy, which holds only in-frame ones; the method was immunoSEQ multiplex PCR. Here the sample spans around 100,000 clones, around 89% being singletons. This clonotype was obtained from an adult who received the AZD1222 COVID-19 vaccine. The sample here was peripheral blood, taken 28 days after the second AZD1222 dose.

The CDR3 DNA sequence: TGTGCCAGCAGCTTAGTTGACAGGGGCTATAATTCACCCCTCCACTTT. It translates to CASSLVDRGYNSPLHF. J is TRBJ1-6 and V is TRBV7-8; 8 nucleotides line up with TRBD1. V lost 1 base, J lost 3 bases, and 2 bases stayed unmatched. Germline assignment: CDR1 SGHVS and CDR2 FQNEAQ. The CDR3 is 16 amino acids.